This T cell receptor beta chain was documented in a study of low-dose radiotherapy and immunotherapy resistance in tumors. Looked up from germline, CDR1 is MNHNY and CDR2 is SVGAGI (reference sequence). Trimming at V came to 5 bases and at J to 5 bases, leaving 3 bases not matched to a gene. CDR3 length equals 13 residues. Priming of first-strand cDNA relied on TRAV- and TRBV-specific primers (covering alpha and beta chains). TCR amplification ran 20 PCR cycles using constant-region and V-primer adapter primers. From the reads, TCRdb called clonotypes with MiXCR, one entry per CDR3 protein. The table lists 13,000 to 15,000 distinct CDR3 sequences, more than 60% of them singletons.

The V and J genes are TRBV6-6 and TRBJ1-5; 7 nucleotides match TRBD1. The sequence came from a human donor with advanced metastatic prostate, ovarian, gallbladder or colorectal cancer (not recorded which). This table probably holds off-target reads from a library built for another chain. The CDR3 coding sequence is TGTGCCAGCAGTAGGACAGGAGATCAGCCCCAGCATTTT. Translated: CASSRTGDQPQHF.